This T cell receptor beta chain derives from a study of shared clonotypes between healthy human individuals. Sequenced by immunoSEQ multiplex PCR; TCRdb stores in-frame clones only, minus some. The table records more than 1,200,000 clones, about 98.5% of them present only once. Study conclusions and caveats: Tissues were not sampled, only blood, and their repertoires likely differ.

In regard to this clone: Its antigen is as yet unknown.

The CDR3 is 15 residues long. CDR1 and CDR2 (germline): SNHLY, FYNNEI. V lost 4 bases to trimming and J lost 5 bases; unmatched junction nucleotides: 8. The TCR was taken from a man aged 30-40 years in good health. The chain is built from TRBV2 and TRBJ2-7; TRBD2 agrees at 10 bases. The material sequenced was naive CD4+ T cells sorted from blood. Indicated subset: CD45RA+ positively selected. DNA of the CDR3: TGTGCCAGCAGTGGGTCTAGCGGGAGAGTTCACGAGCAGTACTTC. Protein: CASSGSSGRVHEQYF.